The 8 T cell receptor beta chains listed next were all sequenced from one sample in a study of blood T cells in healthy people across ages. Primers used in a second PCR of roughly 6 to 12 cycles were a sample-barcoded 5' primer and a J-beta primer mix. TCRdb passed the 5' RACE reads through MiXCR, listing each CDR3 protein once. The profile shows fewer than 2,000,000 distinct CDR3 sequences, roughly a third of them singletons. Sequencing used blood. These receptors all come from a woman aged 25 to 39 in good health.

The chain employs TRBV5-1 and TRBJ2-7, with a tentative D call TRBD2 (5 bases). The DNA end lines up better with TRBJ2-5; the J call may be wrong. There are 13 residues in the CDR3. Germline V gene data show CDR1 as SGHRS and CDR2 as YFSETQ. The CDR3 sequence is CASSISGIKTQYF. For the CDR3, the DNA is TGCGCCAGCAGCATTTCCGGGATCAAGACCCAGTACTTC.

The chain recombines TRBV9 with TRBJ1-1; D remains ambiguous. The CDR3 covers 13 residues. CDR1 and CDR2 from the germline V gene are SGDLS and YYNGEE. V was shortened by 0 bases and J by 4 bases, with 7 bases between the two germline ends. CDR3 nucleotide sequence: TGTGCCAGCAGCGTAGCGGTTGGCACTGAAGCTTTCTTT. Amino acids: CASSVAVGTEAFF.

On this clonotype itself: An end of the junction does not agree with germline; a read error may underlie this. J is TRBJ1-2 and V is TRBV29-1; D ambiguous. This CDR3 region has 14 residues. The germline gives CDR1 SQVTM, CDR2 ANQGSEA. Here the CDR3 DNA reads TGCAGCGTTGAAGACGGGCAGGTGCCCTATGGCTGCACCTTC. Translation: CSVEDGQVPYGCTF.

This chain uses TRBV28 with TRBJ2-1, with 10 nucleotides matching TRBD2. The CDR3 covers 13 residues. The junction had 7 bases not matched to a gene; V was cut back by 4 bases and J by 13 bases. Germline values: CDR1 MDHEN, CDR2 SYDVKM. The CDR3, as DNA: TGTGCCAGCAGTTCCCTAGCGGGAGTAGGACAGTTCTTC. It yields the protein CASSSLAGVGQFF.

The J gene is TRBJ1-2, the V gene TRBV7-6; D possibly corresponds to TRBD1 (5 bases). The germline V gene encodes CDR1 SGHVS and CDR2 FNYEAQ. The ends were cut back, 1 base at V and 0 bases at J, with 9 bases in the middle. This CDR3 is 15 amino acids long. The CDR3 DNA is TGTGCCAGCAGCTTAGACAGACAGCCTAACTATGGCTACACCTTC. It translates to CASSLDRQPNYGYTF. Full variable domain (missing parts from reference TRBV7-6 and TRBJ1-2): GAGVSQSPRYKVTKRGQDVALRCDPISGHVSLYWYRQALGQGPEFLTYFNYEAQQDKSGLPNDRFSAERPEGSISTLTIQRTEQRDSAMYRCASSLDRQPNYGYTFGSGTRLTVV.

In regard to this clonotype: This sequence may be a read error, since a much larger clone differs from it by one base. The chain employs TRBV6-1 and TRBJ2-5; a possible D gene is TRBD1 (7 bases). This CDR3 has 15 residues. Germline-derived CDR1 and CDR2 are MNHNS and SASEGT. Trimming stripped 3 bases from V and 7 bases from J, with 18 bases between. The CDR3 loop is CASSDGGGMLGTQYF. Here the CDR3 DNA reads TGTGCCAGCAGTGACGGAGGGGGCATGTTGGGGACCCAGTACTTC.

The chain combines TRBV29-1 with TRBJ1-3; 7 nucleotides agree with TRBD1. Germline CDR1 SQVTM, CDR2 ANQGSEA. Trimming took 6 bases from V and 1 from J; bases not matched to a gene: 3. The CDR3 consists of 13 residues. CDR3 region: CSVLDRSGNTIYF. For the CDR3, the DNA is TGCAGCGTCCTGGACAGGTCTGGAAACACCATATATTTT.

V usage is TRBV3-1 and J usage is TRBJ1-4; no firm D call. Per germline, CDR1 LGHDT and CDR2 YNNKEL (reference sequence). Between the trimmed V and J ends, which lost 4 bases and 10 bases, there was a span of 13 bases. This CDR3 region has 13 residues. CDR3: CASSREDPGKLFF. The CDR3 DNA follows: TGTGCCAGCAGCCGAGAGGACCCGGGAAAACTGTTTTTT. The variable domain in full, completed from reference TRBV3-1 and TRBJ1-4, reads DTAVSQTPKYLVTQMGNDKSIKCEQNLGHDTMYWYKQDSKKFLKIMFSYNNKELIINETVPNRFSPKSPDKAHLNLHINSLELGDSAVYFCASSREDPGKLFFGSGTQLSVL.